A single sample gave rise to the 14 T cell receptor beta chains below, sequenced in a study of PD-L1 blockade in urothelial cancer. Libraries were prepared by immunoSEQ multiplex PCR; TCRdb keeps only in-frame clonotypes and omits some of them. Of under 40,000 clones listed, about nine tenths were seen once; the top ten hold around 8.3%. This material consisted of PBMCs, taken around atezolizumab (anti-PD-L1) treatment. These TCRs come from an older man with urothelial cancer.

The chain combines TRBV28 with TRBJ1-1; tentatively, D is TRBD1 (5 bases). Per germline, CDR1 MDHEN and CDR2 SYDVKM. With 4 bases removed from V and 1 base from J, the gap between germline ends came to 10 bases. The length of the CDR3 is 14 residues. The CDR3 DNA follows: TGTGCCAGCAGTTCCCCGGGGGGGAACACTGAAGCTTTCTTT. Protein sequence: CASSSPGGNTEAFF.

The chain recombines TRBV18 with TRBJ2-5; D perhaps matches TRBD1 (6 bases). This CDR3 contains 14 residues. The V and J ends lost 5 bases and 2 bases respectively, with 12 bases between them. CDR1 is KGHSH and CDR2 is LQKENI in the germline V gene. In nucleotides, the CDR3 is TGTGCCAGCTCATCACAGGGAGCTCAAGAGACCCAGTACTTC. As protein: CASSSQGAQETQYF.

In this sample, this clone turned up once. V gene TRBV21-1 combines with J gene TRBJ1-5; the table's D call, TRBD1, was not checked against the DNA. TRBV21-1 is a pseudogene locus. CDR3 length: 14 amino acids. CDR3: CASNRQEPHQPQHF. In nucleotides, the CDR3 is TGTGCCAGCAACCGACAGGAGCCCCATCAGCCCCAGCATTTT.

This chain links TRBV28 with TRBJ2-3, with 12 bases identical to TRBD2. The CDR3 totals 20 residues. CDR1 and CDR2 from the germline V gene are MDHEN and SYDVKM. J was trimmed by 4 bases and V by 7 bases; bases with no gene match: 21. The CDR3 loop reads CASIVGLASGRAGFPDTQYF. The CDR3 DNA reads TGTGCCAGCATCGTGGGGTTGGCTAGCGGGAGGGCCGGGTTCCCAGATACGCAGTATTTT.

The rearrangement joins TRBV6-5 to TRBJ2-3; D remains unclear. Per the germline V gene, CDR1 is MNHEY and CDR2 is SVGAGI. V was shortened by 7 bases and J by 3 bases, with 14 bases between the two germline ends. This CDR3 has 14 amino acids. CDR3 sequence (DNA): TGTGCCAGCAAACTGTACAGTCTTACAGATACGCAGTATTTT. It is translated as CASKLYSLTDTQYF.

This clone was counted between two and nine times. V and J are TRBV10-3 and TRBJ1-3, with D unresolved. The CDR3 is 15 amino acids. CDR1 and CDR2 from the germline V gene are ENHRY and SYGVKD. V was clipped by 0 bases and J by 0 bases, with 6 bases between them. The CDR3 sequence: CAISESRSSGNTIYF. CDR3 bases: TGTGCCATCAGTGAGTCGAGAAGCTCTGGAAACACCATATATTTT.

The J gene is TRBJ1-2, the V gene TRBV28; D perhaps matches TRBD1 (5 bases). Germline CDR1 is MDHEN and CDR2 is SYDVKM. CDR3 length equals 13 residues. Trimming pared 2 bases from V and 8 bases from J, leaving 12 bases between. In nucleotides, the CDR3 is TGTGCCAGCAGTTTACCAAGGAGGGGCGGCTACACCTTC. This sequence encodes CASSLPRRGGYTF.

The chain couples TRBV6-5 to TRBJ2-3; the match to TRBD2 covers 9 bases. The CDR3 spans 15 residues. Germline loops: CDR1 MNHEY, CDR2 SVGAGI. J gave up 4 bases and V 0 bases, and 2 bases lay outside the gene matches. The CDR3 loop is CASSYSSGSPDTQYF. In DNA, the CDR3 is TGTGCCAGCAGTTACTCTAGCGGGAGCCCAGATACGCAGTATTTT.

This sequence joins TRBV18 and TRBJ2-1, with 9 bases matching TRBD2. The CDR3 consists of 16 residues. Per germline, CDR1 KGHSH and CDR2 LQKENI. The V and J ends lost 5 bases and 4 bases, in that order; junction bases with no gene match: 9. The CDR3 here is CASSGSSGVQYNEQFF. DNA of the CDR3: TGTGCCAGCTCAGGCTCTAGCGGGGTCCAATACAATGAGCAGTTCTTC.

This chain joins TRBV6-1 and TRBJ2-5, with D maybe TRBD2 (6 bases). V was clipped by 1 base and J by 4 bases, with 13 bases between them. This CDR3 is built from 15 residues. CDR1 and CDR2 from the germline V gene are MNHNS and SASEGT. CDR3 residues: CASSEGRGKVETQYF. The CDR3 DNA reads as TGTGCCAGCAGTGAAGGTCGGGGGAAGGTAGAGACCCAGTACTTC.

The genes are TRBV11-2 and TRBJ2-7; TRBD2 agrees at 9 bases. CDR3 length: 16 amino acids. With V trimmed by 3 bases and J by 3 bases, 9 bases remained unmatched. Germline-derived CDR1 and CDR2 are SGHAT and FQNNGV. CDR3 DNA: TGTGCCAGCAGCTTGTCGACTAGCGGTTCTTTCTACGAGCAGTACTTC. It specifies CASSLSTSGSFYEQYF.

The CDR3: CASSQGRQGAYQPQHF. In DNA form, the CDR3 reads TGCGCCAGCAGCCAAGGGCGGCAGGGGGCATATCAGCCCCAGCATTTT. The chain employs TRBV4-1 and TRBJ1-5, with TRBD1 matching 8 bases. This CDR3 comprises 16 residues. CDR1 and CDR2 from the germline V gene are MGHRA and YSYEKL. The V segment lost 1 base and the J segment 5 bases; nucleotides outside the gene matches: 7.

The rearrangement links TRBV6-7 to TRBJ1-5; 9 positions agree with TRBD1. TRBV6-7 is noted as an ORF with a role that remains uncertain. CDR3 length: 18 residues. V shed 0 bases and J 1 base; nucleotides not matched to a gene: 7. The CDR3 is CASSYSGQGGWSNQPQHF. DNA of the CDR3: TGTGCCAGCAGTTACTCGGGACAGGGAGGGTGGAGCAATCAGCCCCAGCATTTT.

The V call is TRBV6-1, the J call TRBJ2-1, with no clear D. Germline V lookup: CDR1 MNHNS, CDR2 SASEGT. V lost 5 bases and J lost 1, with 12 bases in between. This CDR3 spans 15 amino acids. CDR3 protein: CASSLGSASYNEQFF. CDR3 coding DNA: TGTGCCAGCAGTCTCGGCAGCGCGTCCTACAATGAGCAGTTCTTC.